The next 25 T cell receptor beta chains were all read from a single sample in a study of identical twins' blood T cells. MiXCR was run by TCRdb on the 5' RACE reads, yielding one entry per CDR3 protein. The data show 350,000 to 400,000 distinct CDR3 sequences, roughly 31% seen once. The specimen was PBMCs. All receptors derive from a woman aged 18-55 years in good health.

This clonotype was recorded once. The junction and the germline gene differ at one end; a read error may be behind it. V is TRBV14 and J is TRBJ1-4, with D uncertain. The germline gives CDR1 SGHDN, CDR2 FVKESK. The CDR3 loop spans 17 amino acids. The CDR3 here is CASNQDTMTRPNEKLFF. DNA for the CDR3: TGTGCCAGCAACCAAGACACGATGACAAGACCTAATGAAAAACTGTTTTTT.

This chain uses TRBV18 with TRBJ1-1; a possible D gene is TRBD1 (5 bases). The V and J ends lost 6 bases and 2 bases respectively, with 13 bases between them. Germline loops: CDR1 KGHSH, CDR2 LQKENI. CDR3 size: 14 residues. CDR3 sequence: CASSNNGANTEAFF. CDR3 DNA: TGTGCCAGCTCGAATAACGGGGCAAACACTGAAGCTTTCTTT.

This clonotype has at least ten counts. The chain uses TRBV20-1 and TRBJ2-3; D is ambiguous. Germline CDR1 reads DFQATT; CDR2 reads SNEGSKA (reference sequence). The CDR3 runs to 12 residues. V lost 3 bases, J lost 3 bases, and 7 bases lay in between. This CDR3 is CSARASTDTQYF. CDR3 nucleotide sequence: TGCAGTGCTAGGGCATCTACAGATACGCAGTATTTT.

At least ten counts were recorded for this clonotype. CDR3 nucleotides: TGCGCCAGCAGCATCCAGGGGGCCGGCTATGGCTACACCTTC. Its protein is CASSIQGAGYGYTF. V usage is TRBV5-1 and J usage is TRBJ1-2, with TRBD1 matching 8 bases. CDR3 size: 14 residues. Germline values: CDR1 SGHRS, CDR2 YFSETQ. V lost 4 bases, J lost 4 bases, and 6 bases stayed unmatched.

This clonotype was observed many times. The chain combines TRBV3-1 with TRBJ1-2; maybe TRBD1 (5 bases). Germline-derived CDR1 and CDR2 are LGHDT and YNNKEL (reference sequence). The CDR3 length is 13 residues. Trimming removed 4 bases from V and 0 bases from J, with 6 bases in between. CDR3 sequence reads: CASSPGSNYGYTF. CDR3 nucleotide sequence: TGTGCCAGCAGCCCAGGGTCTAACTATGGCTACACCTTC.

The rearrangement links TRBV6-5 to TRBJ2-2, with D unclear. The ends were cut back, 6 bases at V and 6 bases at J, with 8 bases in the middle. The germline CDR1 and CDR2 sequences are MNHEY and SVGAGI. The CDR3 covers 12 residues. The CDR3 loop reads CASRNPPGELFF. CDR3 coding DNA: TGTGCCAGCAGAAACCCACCCGGGGAGCTGTTTTTT.

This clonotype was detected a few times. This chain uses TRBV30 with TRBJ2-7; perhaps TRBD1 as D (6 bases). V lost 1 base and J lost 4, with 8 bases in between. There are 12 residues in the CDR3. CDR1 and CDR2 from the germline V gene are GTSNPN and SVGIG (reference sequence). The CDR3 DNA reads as TGTGCCTGGAGTGCGAGGGGGTACGAGCAGTACTTC. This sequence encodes CAWSARGYEQYF.

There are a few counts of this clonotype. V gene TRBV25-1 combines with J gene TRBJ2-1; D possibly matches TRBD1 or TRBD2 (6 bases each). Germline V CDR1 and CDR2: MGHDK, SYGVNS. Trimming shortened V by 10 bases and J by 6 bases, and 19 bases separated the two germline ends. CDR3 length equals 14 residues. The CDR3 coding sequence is TGTGCCACCGGGGGACAAATCGCCTCCAATGAGCAGTTCTTC. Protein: CATGGQIASNEQFF.

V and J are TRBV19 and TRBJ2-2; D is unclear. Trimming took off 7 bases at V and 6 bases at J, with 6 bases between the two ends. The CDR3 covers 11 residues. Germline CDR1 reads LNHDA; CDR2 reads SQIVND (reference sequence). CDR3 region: CASKASGELFF. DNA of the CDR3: TGTGCCAGTAAAGCCTCCGGGGAGCTGTTTTTT. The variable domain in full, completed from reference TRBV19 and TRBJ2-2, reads DGGITQSPKYLFRKEGQNVTLSCEQNLNHDAMYWYRQDPGQGLRLIYYSQIVNDFQKGDIAEGYSVSREKKESFPLTVTSAQKNPTAFYLCASKASGELFFGEGSRLTVL.

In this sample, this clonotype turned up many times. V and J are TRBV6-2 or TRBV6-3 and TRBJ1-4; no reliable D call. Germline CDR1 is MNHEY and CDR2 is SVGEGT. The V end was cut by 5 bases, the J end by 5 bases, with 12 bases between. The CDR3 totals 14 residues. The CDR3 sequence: CASSRSAENEKLFF. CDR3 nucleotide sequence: TGTGCCAGCAGTCGCAGCGCCGAGAATGAAAAACTGTTTTTT.

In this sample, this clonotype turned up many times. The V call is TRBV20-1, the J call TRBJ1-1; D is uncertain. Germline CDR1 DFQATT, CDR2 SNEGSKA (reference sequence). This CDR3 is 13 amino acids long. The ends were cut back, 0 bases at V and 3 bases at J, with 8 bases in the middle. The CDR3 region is CSAREDRYTEAFF. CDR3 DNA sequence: TGCAGTGCTAGAGAAGACCGCTACACTGAAGCTTTCTTT.

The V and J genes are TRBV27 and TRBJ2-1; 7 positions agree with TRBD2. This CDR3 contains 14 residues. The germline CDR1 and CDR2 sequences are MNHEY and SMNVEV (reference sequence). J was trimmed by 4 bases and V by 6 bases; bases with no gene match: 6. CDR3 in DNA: TGTGCCAGCAGCCTCGGGGGGAAGTACAATGAGCAGTTCTTC. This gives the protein CASSLGGKYNEQFF.

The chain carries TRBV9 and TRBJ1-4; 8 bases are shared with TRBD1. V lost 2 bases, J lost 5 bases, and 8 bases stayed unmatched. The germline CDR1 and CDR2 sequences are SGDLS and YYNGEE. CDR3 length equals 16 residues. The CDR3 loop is CASSVEDRAPNEKLFF. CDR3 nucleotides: TGTGCCAGCAGCGTTGAGGACAGGGCCCCGAATGAAAAACTGTTTTTT.

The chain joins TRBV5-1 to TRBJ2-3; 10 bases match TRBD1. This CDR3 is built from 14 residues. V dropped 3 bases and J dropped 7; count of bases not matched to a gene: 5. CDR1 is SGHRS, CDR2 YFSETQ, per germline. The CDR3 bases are TGCGCCAGCAGCTGGGACAGGGGACATTATACGCAGTATTTT. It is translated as CASSWDRGHYTQYF. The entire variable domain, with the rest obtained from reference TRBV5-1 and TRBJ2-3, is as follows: KAGVTQTPRYLIKTRGQQVTLSCSPISGHRSVSWYQQTPGQGLQFLFEYFSETQRNKGNFPGRFSGRQFSNSRSEMNVSTLELGDSALYLCASSWDRGHYTQYFGPGTRLTVL.

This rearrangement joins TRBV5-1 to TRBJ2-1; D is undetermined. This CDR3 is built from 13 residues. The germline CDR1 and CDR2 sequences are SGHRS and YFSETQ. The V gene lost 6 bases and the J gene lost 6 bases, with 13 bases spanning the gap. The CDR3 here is CASKGRPFNEQFF. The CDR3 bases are TGCGCCAGCAAAGGCCGTCCCTTCAATGAGCAGTTCTTC.

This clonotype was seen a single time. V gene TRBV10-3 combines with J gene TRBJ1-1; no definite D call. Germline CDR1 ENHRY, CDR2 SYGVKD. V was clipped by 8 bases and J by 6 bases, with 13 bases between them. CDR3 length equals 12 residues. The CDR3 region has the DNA TGTGCCATCCGGGCGGAAACCCCTGAAGCTTTCTTT. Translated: CAIRAETPEAFF.

The DNA of the CDR3 is TGCAGCGTTCGGACAGGAATGAACACTGAAGCTTTCTTT. Translated: CSVRTGMNTEAFF. The chain links TRBV29-1 to TRBJ1-1, with 7 nucleotides matching TRBD1. V shed 5 bases, J shed 0 bases, and the junction held 3 bases outside the gene matches. The CDR3 is made up of 13 amino acids. Germline V CDR1 and CDR2: SQVTM, ANQGSEA.

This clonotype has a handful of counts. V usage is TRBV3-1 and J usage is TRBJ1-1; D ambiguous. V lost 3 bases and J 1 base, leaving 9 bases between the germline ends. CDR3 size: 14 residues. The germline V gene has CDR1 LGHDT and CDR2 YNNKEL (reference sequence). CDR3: CASSHETKNTEAFF. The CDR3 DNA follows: TGTGCCAGCAGCCATGAAACAAAGAACACTGAAGCTTTCTTT.

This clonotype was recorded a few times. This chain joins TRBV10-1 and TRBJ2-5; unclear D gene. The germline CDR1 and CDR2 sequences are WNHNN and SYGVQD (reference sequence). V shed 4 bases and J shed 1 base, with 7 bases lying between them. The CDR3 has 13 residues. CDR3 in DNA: TGCGCCAGCAGTGCCCAGACCCAAGAGACCCAGTACTTC. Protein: CASSAQTQETQYF.

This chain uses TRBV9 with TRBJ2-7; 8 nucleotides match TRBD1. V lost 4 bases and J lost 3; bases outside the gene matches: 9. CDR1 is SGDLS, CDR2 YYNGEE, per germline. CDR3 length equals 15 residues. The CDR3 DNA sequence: TGTGCCAGCAGCCCCGAGACAGGGGTTTTCTACGAGCAGTACTTC. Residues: CASSPETGVFYEQYF.

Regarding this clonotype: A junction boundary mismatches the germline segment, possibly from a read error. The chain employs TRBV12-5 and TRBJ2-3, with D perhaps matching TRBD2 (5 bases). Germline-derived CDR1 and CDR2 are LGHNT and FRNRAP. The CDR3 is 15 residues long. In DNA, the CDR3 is TGTGCTAGTGGTTTGTCTCTGGCGGGCACAGATACGCAGTGTTTT. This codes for CASGLSLAGTDTQCF.

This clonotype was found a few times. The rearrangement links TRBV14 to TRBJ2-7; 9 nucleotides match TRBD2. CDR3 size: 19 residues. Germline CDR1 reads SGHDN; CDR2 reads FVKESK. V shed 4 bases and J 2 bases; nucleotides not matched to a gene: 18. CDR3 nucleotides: TGTGCCAGCAGCCCCTCCGGGTTTAGCGGGAGACATTTAACCTACGAGCAGTACTTC. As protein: CASSPSGFSGRHLTYEQYF.

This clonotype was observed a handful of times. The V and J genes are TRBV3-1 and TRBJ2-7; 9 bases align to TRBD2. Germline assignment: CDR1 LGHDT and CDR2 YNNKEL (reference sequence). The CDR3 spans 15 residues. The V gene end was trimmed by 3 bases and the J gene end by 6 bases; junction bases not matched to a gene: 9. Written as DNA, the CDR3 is TGTGCCAGCAGCCAGGGTTGGACTAGCGTGGGCGAGCAGTACTTC. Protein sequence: CASSQGWTSVGEQYF.

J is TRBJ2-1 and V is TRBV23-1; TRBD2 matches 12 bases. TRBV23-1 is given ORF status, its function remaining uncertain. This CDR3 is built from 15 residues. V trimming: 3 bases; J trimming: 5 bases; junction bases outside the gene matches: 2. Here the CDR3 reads CASSQTSGGHNEQFF. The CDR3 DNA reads TGCGCCAGCAGTCAGACTAGCGGGGGACACAATGAGCAGTTCTTC.

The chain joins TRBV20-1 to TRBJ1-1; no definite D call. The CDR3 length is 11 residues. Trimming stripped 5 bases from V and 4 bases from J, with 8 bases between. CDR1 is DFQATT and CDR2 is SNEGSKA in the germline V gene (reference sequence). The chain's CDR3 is CSASAGTEAFF. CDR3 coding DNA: TGCAGTGCTTCCGCGGGCACTGAAGCTTTCTTT.